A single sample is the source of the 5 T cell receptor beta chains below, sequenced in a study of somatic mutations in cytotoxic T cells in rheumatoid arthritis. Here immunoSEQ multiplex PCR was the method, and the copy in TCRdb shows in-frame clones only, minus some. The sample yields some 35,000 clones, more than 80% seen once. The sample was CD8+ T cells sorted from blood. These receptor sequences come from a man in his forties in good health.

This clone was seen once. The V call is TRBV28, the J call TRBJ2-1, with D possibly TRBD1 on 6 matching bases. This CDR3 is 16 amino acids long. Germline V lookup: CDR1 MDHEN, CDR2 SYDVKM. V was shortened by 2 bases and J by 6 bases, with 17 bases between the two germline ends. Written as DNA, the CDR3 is TGTGCCAGCAGTTTACAGTTCCTCGGCAGGGGCAATGAGCAGTTCTTC. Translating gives CASSLQFLGRGNEQFF.

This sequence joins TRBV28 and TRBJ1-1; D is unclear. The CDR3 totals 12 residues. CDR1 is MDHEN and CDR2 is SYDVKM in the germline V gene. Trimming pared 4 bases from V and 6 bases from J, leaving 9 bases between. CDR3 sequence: CASSSDTSEAFF. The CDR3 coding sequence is TGTGCCAGCAGTTCAGACACCTCTGAAGCTTTCTTT.

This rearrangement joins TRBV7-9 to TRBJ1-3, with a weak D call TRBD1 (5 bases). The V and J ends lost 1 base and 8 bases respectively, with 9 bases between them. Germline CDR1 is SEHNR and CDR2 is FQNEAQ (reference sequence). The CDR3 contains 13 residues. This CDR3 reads CASSLGGSDTIYF. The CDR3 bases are TGTGCCAGCAGCTTAGGGGGGTCAGACACCATATATTTT.

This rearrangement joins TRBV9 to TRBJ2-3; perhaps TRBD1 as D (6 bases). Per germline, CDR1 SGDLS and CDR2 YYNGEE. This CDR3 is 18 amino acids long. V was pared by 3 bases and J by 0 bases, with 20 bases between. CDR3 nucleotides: TGTGCCAGCAGCGCCCAGGGGTCAGGGTCCCTTAGCACAGATACGCAGTATTTT. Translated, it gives CASSAQGSGSLSTDTQYF. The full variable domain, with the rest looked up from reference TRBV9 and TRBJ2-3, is DSGVTQTPKHLITATGQRVTLRCSPRSGDLSVYWYQQSLDQGLQFLIQYYNGEERAKGNILERFSAQQFPDLHSELNLSSLELGDSALYFCASSAQGSGSLSTDTQYFGPGTRLTVL.

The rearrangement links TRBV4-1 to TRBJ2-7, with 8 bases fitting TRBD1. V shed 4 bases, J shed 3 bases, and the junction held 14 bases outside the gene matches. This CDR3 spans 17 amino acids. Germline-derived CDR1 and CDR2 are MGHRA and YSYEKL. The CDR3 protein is CASSPEGTGITHYEQYF. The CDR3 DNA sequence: TGCGCCAGCAGCCCAGAAGGGACAGGTATTACCCACTACGAGCAGTACTTC.